Sequencing of this T cell receptor beta chain was carried out in a study of identical twins. One entry per CDR3 protein, called by TCRdb with MiXCR from the 5' RACE reads. The table includes under 250,000 distinct CDR3 sequences, around 7.6% detected once. The V segment lost 0 bases and the J segment 5 bases; nucleotides outside the gene matches: 3. The germline gives CDR1 KGHDR, CDR2 SFDVKD. This CDR3 is built from 16 residues. This clonotype was picked up a small number of times. These data also formed part of another study, on yellow fever vaccine responses in identical twins.

What was sequenced was CD8+ T cells sorted from blood. The sequence came from a woman aged 18-30 years in good health. The V and J genes are TRBV24-1 and TRBJ2-2; TRBD1 agrees at 9 bases. CDR3 protein: CATSDLRTGVTGELFF. CDR3 DNA sequence: TGTGCCACCAGTGATTTGAGGACAGGGGTGACCGGGGAGCTGTTTTTT.